A single sample is the source of the 30 T cell receptor beta chains below, sequenced in a study of Ad26.COV2.S vaccination and SARS-CoV-2 variants. As to treatment: roughly 18 received Ad26.COV2.S at low or high dose, single or two shots; 5 received placebo; per-sample allocation not given. Collection of the samples took place on day 63 after the first injection of vaccine or placebo. Here immunoSEQ multiplex PCR was the method, and the copy in TCRdb shows in-frame clones only, minus some. The top ten clones hold about 1.5% of a sample with about 500,000 clones, about 88% of them seen once. The starting material was peripheral blood, obtained in a trial of Ad26.COV2.S vaccine versus placebo. These receptors came from a person aged 18-60 years who received the Ad26.COV2.S COVID-19 vaccine or a placebo.

This sequence joins TRBV6-5 and TRBJ2-1; D possibly corresponds to TRBD1 (7 bases). Trimming took 4 bases from V and 8 from J, leaving 18 bases between them. Germline CDR1 reads MNHEY; CDR2 reads SVGAGI. The CDR3 loop spans 15 amino acids. The CDR3 sequence is CASSFYPQGGYEQFF. CDR3 nucleotide sequence: TGTGCCAGCAGTTTTTACCCTCAGGGGGGCTATGAGCAGTTCTTC.

The V gene is TRBV6-5, the J gene TRBJ1-1, with TRBD1 matching over 9 bases. The germline CDR1 and CDR2 sequences are MNHEY and SVGAGI. This CDR3 has 15 amino acids. V lost 2 bases, J lost 4 bases, and 5 bases stayed unmatched. The CDR3 sequence: CASSYPGTGITEAFF. The CDR3 bases are TGTGCCAGCAGTTACCCCGGGACAGGGATCACTGAAGCTTTCTTT.

V and J are TRBV7-9 and TRBJ2-3; 13 nucleotides line up with TRBD2. The CDR3 totals 16 residues. The germline V gene has CDR1 SEHNR and CDR2 FQNEAQ (reference sequence). With 1 base clipped from V and 6 bases from J, the junction kept 4 bases outside the gene matches. The CDR3 reads CASSLVLAGGVDTQYF. The CDR3 nucleotides are TGTGCCAGCAGCTTAGTACTAGCGGGAGGGGTGGATACGCAGTATTTT.

The rearrangement joins TRBV7-2 to TRBJ1-2; D gene ambiguous. This CDR3 is built from 17 residues. Germline V CDR1 and CDR2: SGHTA, FQGNSA. V lost 0 bases and J 5 bases, leaving 19 bases between the germline ends. The CDR3 spells CASSLASVDILGYGYTF. CDR3 nucleotide sequence: TGTGCCAGCAGCTTAGCGTCGGTGGATATATTGGGGTATGGCTACACCTTC.

This chain links TRBV5-5 with TRBJ1-6, with D possibly matching TRBD1 (5 bases). The CDR3 runs 14 residues. V was pared by 4 bases and J by 5 bases, with 10 bases between. Germline CDR1 and CDR2: SGHKS and YYEKEE (reference sequence). The CDR3 spells CASSPGQDNSPLHF. The CDR3 DNA reads as TGTGCCAGCAGCCCCGGACAAGATAATTCACCCCTCCACTTT. Full variable domain (remainder filled in from reference TRBV5-5 and TRBJ1-6): DAGVTQSPTHLIKTRGQQVTLRCSPISGHKSVSWYQQVLGQGPQFIFQYYEKEERGRGNFPDRFSARQFPNYSSELNVNALLLGDSALYLCASSPGQDNSPLHFGNGTRLTVT.

V gene TRBV9 combines with J gene TRBJ2-1; the match to TRBD2 covers 10 bases. J gave up 4 bases and V 0 bases, and 4 bases lay outside the gene matches. The germline CDR1 and CDR2 sequences are SGDLS and YYNGEE. The CDR3 extends over 16 amino acids. This CDR3 reads CASSVGASGSYNEQFF. As DNA, the CDR3 is TGTGCCAGCAGCGTAGGGGCTAGCGGGAGTTACAATGAGCAGTTCTTC.

V gene TRBV7-8 combines with J gene TRBJ1-2, with D tentatively TRBD1 (6 bases). Germline V CDR1 and CDR2: SGHVS, FQNEAQ. Trimming took 1 base from V and 7 from J, leaving 25 bases between them. The CDR3 is 18 amino acids. Written as DNA, the CDR3 is TGTGCCAGCAGCTTAGTTAAACGTTTAGGACAGCGGGGTTCTGGCTACACCTTC. The encoded protein is CASSLVKRLGQRGSGYTF.

The DNA of the CDR3 is TGTGCCAGCAGTTTATCAGGGACAGGGCTAGCTAACTATGGCTACACCTTC. Protein sequence: CASSLSGTGLANYGYTF. V and J are TRBV27 and TRBJ1-2; 9 bases are shared with TRBD1. Germline values: CDR1 MNHEY, CDR2 SMNVEV (reference sequence). The V and J ends lost 0 bases and 0 bases, in that order; junction bases with no gene match: 5. This CDR3 is built from 17 residues.

This chain uses TRBV1 with TRBJ2-7; the DNA was not compared with TRBD2, the D call given in the table. TRBV1 is a known pseudogene. The CDR3 is 16 amino acids. The CDR3 here is CTSSPQTSGRTYEQYF. The CDR3 DNA is TGCACCAGCAGCCCCCAGACTAGCGGGAGGACCTACGAGCAGTACTTC.

The chain has TRBV29-1 and TRBJ2-1, with 10 bases aligning to TRBD1. V shed 6 bases, J shed 5 bases, and the junction held 19 bases outside the gene matches. CDR3 length: 18 amino acids. Germline V lookup: CDR1 SQVTM, CDR2 ANQGSEA. CDR3 in amino acids: CSVMGQGPSRGPHNEQFF. The CDR3 DNA sequence: TGCAGCGTAATGGGACAGGGGCCTTCGAGAGGCCCCCACAATGAGCAGTTCTTC.

The V gene is TRBV7-8, the J gene TRBJ1-1; no firm D call. CDR3 length equals 13 residues. Trimming removed 5 bases at V and 0 bases at J, with 7 bases between. The germline gives CDR1 SGHVS, CDR2 FQNEAQ. The CDR3 loop reads CASSTQVNTEAFF. The CDR3 DNA reads as TGTGCCAGCAGCACTCAGGTGAACACTGAAGCTTTCTTT.

This clone was recorded once. The chain carries TRBV19 and TRBJ2-5; 9 nucleotides match TRBD1. V shed 7 bases and J 4 bases; nucleotides not matched to a gene: 10. This CDR3 contains 15 residues. Germline CDR1 is LNHDA and CDR2 is SQIVND (reference sequence). The CDR3 DNA sequence: TGTGCCAGTAATGACCCGGGACAGGGACGAGAGACCCAGTACTTC. Translated, it gives CASNDPGQGRETQYF.

The genes are TRBV20-1 and TRBJ2-7, with D possibly being TRBD1 (6 bases). The CDR3 loop spans 11 amino acids. V lost 7 bases and J lost 3, with 10 bases in between. CDR1 DFQATT and CDR2 SNEGSKA come from the germline V gene (reference sequence). The CDR3 sequence is CSVQDSYEQYF. The CDR3 DNA follows: TGCAGTGTTCAGGACAGCTACGAGCAGTACTTC.

The CDR3, as DNA: TGTGCCAGCAGCCAAGTTAGCGGGAGGGCCGCCGGGGAGCTGTTTTTT. Its translation is CASSQVSGRAAGELFF. The V and J genes are TRBV3-1 (or the pseudogene TRBV3-2) and TRBJ2-2, with TRBD2 identical over 11 bases. The CDR3 totals 16 residues. The V gene's germline CDR1 is LGHDT and CDR2 YNNKEL (reference sequence). Losses at the gene ends were 1 base for V and 6 bases for J; bases not matched to a gene: 4.

The J gene is TRBJ1-2, the V gene TRBV9; D ambiguous. The V end was cut by 1 base, the J end by 8 bases, with 15 bases between. The CDR3 totals 14 residues. Germline assignment: CDR1 SGDLS and CDR2 YYNGEE. In nucleotides, the CDR3 is TGTGCCAGCAGCGTACCCGGGAGTCAAGGGGGCTACACCTTC. It encodes CASSVPGSQGGYTF.

This chain uses TRBV11-2 with TRBJ2-1; the D is unclear. The V end lost 1 base, the J end lost 9 bases, and 7 bases lay between the germline ends. CDR1 and CDR2 from the germline V gene are SGHAT and FQNNGV. The CDR3 is 12 amino acids. CDR3 loop: CASSLGSIEQFF. CDR3 coding DNA: TGTGCCAGCAGCTTAGGGAGTATTGAGCAGTTCTTC.

This chain joins TRBV28 and TRBJ2-5; 13 bases are shared with TRBD2. V lost 3 bases and J lost 4; bases outside the gene matches: 5. The CDR3 loop spans 16 amino acids. Germline loops: CDR1 MDHEN, CDR2 SYDVKM. The DNA for the CDR3 is TGTGCCAGCAGTTTGAGACTAGCGGGAGGAGGAGAGACCCAGTACTTC. Residues: CASSLRLAGGGETQYF.

The chain carries TRBV9 and TRBJ2-3; weak D call: TRBD2 (5 bases). Germline-derived CDR1 and CDR2 are SGDLS and YYNGEE. With 0 bases removed from V and 2 bases from J, the gap between germline ends came to 7 bases. The CDR3 is 14 residues long. The CDR3 sequence is CASSVVGDTDTQYF. The CDR3 DNA is TGTGCCAGCAGCGTAGTCGGGGACACAGATACGCAGTATTTT.

The chain carries TRBV6-2 or TRBV6-3 and TRBJ1-2; D remains unclear. Germline CDR1 MNHEY, CDR2 SVGEGT. This CDR3 has 17 amino acids. V was clipped by 0 bases and J by 2 bases, with 16 bases between them. CDR3 in DNA: TGTGCCAGCAGTTACTCGACCGGATACGGGGTCAACTATGGCTACACCTTC. As protein: CASSYSTGYGVNYGYTF.

The CDR3 sequence is CASSRSGKQETQYF. The CDR3 bases are TGTGCCAGTAGTCGGTCAGGGAAACAAGAGACCCAGTACTTC. The chain recombines TRBV19 with TRBJ2-5; D may be TRBD1 (5 bases). In germline, CDR1 is LNHDA, CDR2 SQIVND (reference sequence). V shed 5 bases and J shed 2 bases, with 12 bases lying between them. The CDR3 runs to 14 residues.

The J gene is TRBJ2-7, the V gene TRBV27, with 8 bases matching TRBD2. The CDR3 runs to 14 residues. J gave up 2 bases and V 6 bases, and 6 bases lay outside the gene matches. The germline gives CDR1 MNHEY, CDR2 SMNVEV (reference sequence). In DNA form, the CDR3 reads TGTGCCAGCAGGTTAGCGACTAGCGCCTACGAGCAGTACTTC. Translating it yields CASRLATSAYEQYF.

This clone was seen only a few times. The CDR3 region has the DNA TGTGCCAGCAGTGAAGTTGGGACTAACTATGGCTACACCTTC. It is translated as CASSEVGTNYGYTF. The chain is built from TRBV6-1 and TRBJ1-2; D gene unclear. The length of the CDR3 is 14 residues. In germline, CDR1 is MNHNS, CDR2 SASEGT. Deletions cut 1 base from V and 0 bases from J, with 6 bases between.

This clone was counted once. The chain uses TRBV5-1 and TRBJ2-7; 7 positions match TRBD1. There are 15 residues in the CDR3. The V segment lost 0 bases and the J segment 2 bases; nucleotides outside the gene matches: 5. Germline CDR1 and CDR2: SGHRS and YFSETQ. This CDR3 is CASSLGGQPTYEQYF. The CDR3 DNA follows: TGCGCCAGCAGCTTGGGGGGACAGCCGACCTACGAGCAGTACTTC.

V is TRBV6-5 and J is TRBJ2-7; the D is unclear. Between the trimmed V and J ends, which lost 8 bases and 5 bases, there was a span of 7 bases. CDR1 MNHEY and CDR2 SVGAGI come from the germline V gene. The CDR3 has 10 residues. In nucleotides, the CDR3 is TGTGCCAGCGGTCGCCACGAGCAGTACTTC. Translating it yields CASGRHEQYF.

The gene calls are TRBV19 and TRBJ2-2, with D perhaps TRBD1 (7 bases). Trimming shortened V by 5 bases and J by 3 bases, and 13 bases separated the two germline ends. The CDR3 length is 15 residues. CDR1 is LNHDA and CDR2 is SQIVND in the germline V gene (reference sequence). The CDR3 here is CASSPFRGDTGELFF. The CDR3 DNA follows: TGTGCCAGTAGTCCCTTCAGGGGGGACACCGGGGAGCTGTTTTTT.

The chain employs TRBV30 and TRBJ2-2; 8 bases match TRBD2. This CDR3 is built from 14 residues. V trimming: 3 bases; J trimming: 4 bases; junction bases outside the gene matches: 4. Germline CDR1 and CDR2: GTSNPN and SVGIG (reference sequence). The CDR3 protein is CAWRWLAGTGELFF. The CDR3 nucleotides read TGTGCCTGGAGGTGGCTAGCGGGCACCGGGGAGCTGTTTTTT.

The rearrangement uses TRBV20-1 and TRBJ1-1; D is possibly TRBD1 (5 bases). V lost 3 bases to trimming and J lost 10 bases, with 27 bases between them. The CDR3 runs 16 residues. Germline CDR1 reads DFQATT; CDR2 reads SNEGSKA (reference sequence). The CDR3 region has the DNA TGCAGTGCTAGTTCGGCTGGGTCCGAGGGGAGGGTTGGAGCTTTCTTT. This codes for CSASSAGSEGRVGAFF.

The gene calls are TRBV6-5 and TRBJ1-1, with D maybe TRBD1 (5 bases). The CDR3 spans 14 residues. Looked up from germline, CDR1 is MNHEY and CDR2 is SVGAGI. V was pared by 7 bases and J by 4 bases, with 16 bases between. The CDR3 sequence: CASTPPGVGTEAFF. The CDR3 DNA reads TGTGCCAGCACCCCCCCGGGGGTAGGCACTGAAGCTTTCTTT.

The chain recombines TRBV19 with TRBJ2-2, with D possibly TRBD2 on 6 matching bases. CDR3 length: 14 amino acids. The V end was cut by 7 bases, the J end by 6 bases, with 15 bases between. CDR1 is LNHDA, CDR2 SQIVND, per germline (reference sequence). The CDR3 here is CASKAIGGAGELFF. The CDR3 DNA reads TGTGCCAGTAAAGCTATTGGCGGGGCCGGGGAGCTGTTTTTT.

This clone showed up just once. The chain uses TRBV11-2 and TRBJ1-1, with 8 bases fitting TRBD1. Germline V gene lookup returns CDR1 SGHAT and CDR2 FQNNGV. V lost 3 bases, J lost 4 bases, and 4 bases stayed unmatched. The CDR3 extends over 14 amino acids. In DNA form, the CDR3 reads TGTGCCAGCAGCTTGGCAGGGGGCACCACTGAAGCTTTCTTT. Translating it yields CASSLAGGTTEAFF.